This TCR beta chain was recorded in a study of shared clonotypes between healthy human individuals. General study findings and limits: Despite large depth, rarefaction showed incomplete sorted-subset sequencing.

The CDR3 is 15 residues long. With V trimmed by 4 bases and J by 3 bases, 6 bases remained unmatched. The germline V gene has CDR1 MNHNY and CDR2 SVGAGI (reference sequence). All donors were Caucasian adults living in Nashville, Tennessee. Concerning this clone: No antigen is known for it.

The repertoire was sequenced with immunoSEQ multiplex PCR; TCRdb's copy has only in-frame clones and lacks some. The sample holds fewer than 1.8 million clones, 98% to 99% seen once. The gene calls are TRBV6-6 and TRBJ1-1; 9 bases map to TRBD1. Sequencing was done on a sample of naive CD4+ T cells sorted from blood. Subset denoted: CD45RA+ positively selected. The sequence derives from a man aged 30-40 years in good health. The DNA of the CDR3 is TGTGCCAGCAGTTGGGACAGGGATTCCTACACTGAAGCTTTCTTT. It is translated as CASSWDRDSYTEAFF.